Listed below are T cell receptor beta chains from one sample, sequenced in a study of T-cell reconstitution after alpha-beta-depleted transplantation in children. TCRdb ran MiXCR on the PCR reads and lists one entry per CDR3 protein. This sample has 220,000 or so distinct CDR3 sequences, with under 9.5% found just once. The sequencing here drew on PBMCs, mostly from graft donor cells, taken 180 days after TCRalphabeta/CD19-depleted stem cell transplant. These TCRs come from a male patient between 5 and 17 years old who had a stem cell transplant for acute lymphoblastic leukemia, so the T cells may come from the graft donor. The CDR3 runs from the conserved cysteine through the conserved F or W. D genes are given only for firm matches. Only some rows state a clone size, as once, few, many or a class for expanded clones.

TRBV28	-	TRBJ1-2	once	TGTGCCAGCAGTTTTCTCCTTGGGGGCTATGGCCACACCTTC	CASSFLLGGYGHTF
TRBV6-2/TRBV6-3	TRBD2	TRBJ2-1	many	TGTGCCAGCAGTTACGGGACCGGGACTAGTGAGTTTGGTGAGCAGTTCTTC	CASSYGTGTSEFGEQFF
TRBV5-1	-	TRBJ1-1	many	TGCGCCAGCAGCTTGGCCTTTCACCCCGGGGGAGCAAACACTGAAGCTTTCTTT	CASSLAFHPGGANTEAFF
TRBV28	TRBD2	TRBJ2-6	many	TGTGCCAGCCGAGAATCGGGAGGGGGGACCGGGGCCAACGTCCTGACTTTC	CASRESGGGTGANVLTF
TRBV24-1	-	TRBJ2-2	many	TGTGCCACCAGTGACCACCTAAATACCGGGGAGCTGTTTTTT	CATSDHLNTGELFF
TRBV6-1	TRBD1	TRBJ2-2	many	TGTGCCAGCAAACCACAGGGGGGCACCGGGGAGCTGTTTTTT	CASKPQGGTGELFF
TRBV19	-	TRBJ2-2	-	TGTGCCAGCAAGGACAGGAACACCGGGGAGCTGTTTTTT	CASKDRNTGELFF
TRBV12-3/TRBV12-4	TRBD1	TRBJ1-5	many	TGTGCCAGCAGTCCGGGACAGGGAAGGTCCCAGCATTTT	CASSPGQGRSQHF
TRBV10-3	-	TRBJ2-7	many	TGTGCCATCAGTGAGTCGACTCGGGCCTACGAGCAGTACTTC	CAISESTRAYEQYF
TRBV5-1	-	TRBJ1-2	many	TGCGCCAGCAGCTTGGACAGCTCCCCCTTCTATGGCTACACCTTC	CASSLDSSPFYGYTF
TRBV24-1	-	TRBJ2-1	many	TGTGCCACCAGTGATTCCGGGACGAATAATGAGCAGTTCTTC	CATSDSGTNNEQFF
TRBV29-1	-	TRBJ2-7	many	TGCAGCGTTGGAGGTTTGGGGAGCTCCTACGAGCAGTACTTC	CSVGGLGSSYEQYF
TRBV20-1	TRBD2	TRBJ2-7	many	TGCAGTGCTAGGTCCCTAGCGGGCCCCCTCTACGAGCAGTACTTC	CSARSLAGPLYEQYF
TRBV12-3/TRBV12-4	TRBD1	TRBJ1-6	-	TGTGCCAGCAGTTCCCGACAGGGAAGTAATTCACCCCTCCACTTT	CASSSRQGSNSPLHF
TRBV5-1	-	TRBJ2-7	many	TGCGCCAGCAGCTTGCATACAGACAGGTCCTACGAGCAGTACTTC	CASSLHTDRSYEQYF
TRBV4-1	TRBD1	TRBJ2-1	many	TGCGCCAGCAGCCAGACAGGGCTGGAGCAGTTCTTC	CASSQTGLEQFF
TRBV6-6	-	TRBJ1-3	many	TGTGCCAGCAGTCACGGGGGCGGAAACACCATATATTTT	CASSHGGGNTIYF
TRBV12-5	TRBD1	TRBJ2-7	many	TGTGCTAGTGGTTTGGTACTGACAGGGACCTACGAGCAGTACTTC	CASGLVLTGTYEQYF
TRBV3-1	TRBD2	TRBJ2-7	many	TGTGCCAGCAGCCAAGAGGGACTAGCGGGGGCCAGCTCCTACGAGCAGTACTTC	CASSQEGLAGASSYEQYF
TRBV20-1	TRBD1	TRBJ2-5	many	TGCAGTGCTCGGACAGGGGAGACCCAGTACTTC	CSARTGETQYF
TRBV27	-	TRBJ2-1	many	TGTGCCAGCAGTTTGTGGACTGGGGTCAATGAGCAGTTCTTC	CASSLWTGVNEQFF
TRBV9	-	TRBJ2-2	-	TGTGCCAGCAGCGTAGCTTGGGGTACCGGGGAGCTGTTTTTT	CASSVAWGTGELFF
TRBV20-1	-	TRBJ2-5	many	TGCAGTGCGCGGGTGGTAGAGACCCAGTACTTC	CSARVVETQYF
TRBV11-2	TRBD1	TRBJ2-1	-	TGTGCCAGCAGCGCTCACAGGGGGCCTTACAATGAGCAGTTCTTC	CASSAHRGPYNEQFF
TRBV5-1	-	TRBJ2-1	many	TGCGCCAGCAGAGAACTAGGTAGCAATGAGCAGTTCTTC	CASRELGSNEQFF
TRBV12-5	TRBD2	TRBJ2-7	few	TGTGCTAGTGGTTTAGCAGTTCGGGAACTAGCGGGGACTTCCTACGAGCAGTACTTC	CASGLAVRELAGTSYEQYF
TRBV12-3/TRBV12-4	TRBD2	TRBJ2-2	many	TGTGCCAGCAGTTTATGGGGCGGGAGAACCGGGGAGCTGTTTTTT	CASSLWGGRTGELFF
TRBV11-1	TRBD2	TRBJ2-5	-	TGTGCCAGCAGCTTAATTCTAGGGTCTAGCGGGGTCCCACCCCAAGAGACCCAGTACTTC	CASSLILGSSGVPPQETQYF
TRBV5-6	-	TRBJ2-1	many	TGTGCCAGCAGCTTGGACAGAATATACAATGAGCAGTTCTTC	CASSLDRIYNEQFF